Each of the 8 T cell receptor beta chains below was sequenced from the same sample in a study of tumor-infiltrating lymphocytes in primary liver carcinoma. Co-extraction of RNA and DNA was performed on roughly 20-34 mg of unsorted bulk tissue. Using a constant-region primer together with ProtoScript II reverse transcriptase, TCR beta cDNA was made from approximately 0.55 ug of total RNA. Three rounds of nested multiplex PCR with slightly modified ARM-PCR produced TCR beta libraries. The two initial PCR rounds, 9 to 11 cycles each, used TRBV1-TRBV30 forward and C-beta reverse primers. MiXCR, applied by TCRdb to the multiplex PCR reads, yields one record per CDR3 protein. The table lists almost 45,000 distinct CDR3 sequences, 60% to 80% of them singletons, with 35% to 45% in the top ten. The sequencing sample was made of tumor-adjacent normal liver tissue. Receptors originate from a young woman with primary liver carcinoma and hepatitis B virus infection.

This clonotype was seen just once. The rearrangement links TRBV20-1 to TRBJ1-1; weak D call: TRBD1 (5 bases). Germline CDR1 reads DFQATT; CDR2 reads SNEGSKA (reference sequence). The CDR3 sequence is 14 residues long. Trimming removed 6 bases from V and 8 bases from J, with 22 bases in between. Here the CDR3 DNA reads TGCAGTGCCCCGGGACCCTGGTCTACCGGGGAAGCTTTCTTT. It encodes CSAPGPWSTGEAFF.

This clonotype occurred once. Compared with germline, one end of the junction differs, possibly owing to a read error. The chain uses TRBV5-5 and TRBJ2-3; D is uncertain. The length of the CDR3 is 12 residues. The germline V gene encodes CDR1 SGHKS and CDR2 YYEKEE (reference sequence). The CDR3 nucleotides are TGTGCCAGTAGCTTGGGCGCAGATACGCAGTATTTT. Translation: CASSLGADTQYF. The entire variable domain, with the rest obtained from reference TRBV5-5 and TRBJ2-3, is as follows: DAGVTQSPTHLIKTRGQQVTLRCSPISGHKSVSWYQQVLGQGPQFIFQYYEKEERGRGNFPDRFSARQFPNYSSELNVNALLLGDSALYLCASSLGADTQYFGPGTRLTVL.

This chain links TRBV11-2 with TRBJ2-5; 9 bases are a match to TRBD1. Germline V CDR1 and CDR2: SGHAT, FQNNGV. This CDR3 has 16 amino acids. In DNA form, the CDR3 reads TGTGTCAGTAACACAAGAACAGGGGGCGCGAAAGAGACCCAGTACTTC. It translates to CVSNTRTGGAKETQYF.

Notes on this clonotype: A read error is likely, as this CDR3 ends without the conserved phenylalanine or tryptophan. V usage is TRBV11-2 and J usage is TRBJ2-3, with unresolved D. There are 14 residues in the CDR3. Trimming pared 5 bases from V and 3 bases from J, leaving 12 bases between. From germline, CDR1 is SGHAT and CDR2 FQNNGV. CDR3 nucleotide sequence: TGTGCCAGCAGCCTACCAGTGAGTACAGATACGCAGTATATT. It codes for CASSLPVSTDTQYI.

Turning to this clonotype: It is likely a read error, because the conserved phenylalanine at the end of the CDR3 is missing. The chain has TRBV29-1 and TRBJ1-1; D is ambiguous. This CDR3 is built from 9 residues. Germline CDR1 SQVTM, CDR2 ANQGSEA. CDR3 nucleotide sequence: TGCATCCATTTTACATTAGCTTTCTCT. As protein: CIHFTLAFS.

This clonotype has just one count. The V gene is TRBV5-6, the J gene TRBJ2-3; unclear D gene. Germline CDR1 reads SGHDT; CDR2 reads YYEEEE. The CDR3 spans 14 residues. The CDR3 nucleotides are TGTGTCACCAGCTCGACCACTTACACAGATACGCAGTATTTT. Translation gives CVTSSTTYTDTQYF. The variable domain in full, with the rest retrieved from reference TRBV5-6 and TRBJ2-3, is DAGVTQSPTHLIKTRGQQVTLRCSPKSGHDTVSWYQQALGQGPQFIFQYYEEEERQRGNFPDRFSGHQFPNYSSELNVNALLLGDSALYLCVTSSTTYTDTQYFGPGTRLTVL.

Points on this clonotype: At one boundary the junction diverges from the germline segment, which might be a read error. The CDR3 region has the DNA TGCGCCAGCAGTCCCGCGACAGGGTGGGACACTGAAGCTTTCTTT. As protein: CASSPATGWDTEAFF. The chain combines TRBV11-2 with TRBJ1-1; 7 nucleotides align to TRBD1. Germline CDR1 and CDR2: SGHAT and FQNNGV. This CDR3 region has 15 residues.

With respect to this clonotype: A much larger clone is a single base away; this may be a read error. Since no conserved phenylalanine or tryptophan closes the CDR3, a read error is the likely cause. The chain recombines TRBV5-1 with TRBJ2-3; possibly TRBD2 for D (6 bases). The V end lost 0 bases, the J end lost 5 bases, and 16 bases lay between the germline ends. CDR3 length: 16 amino acids. Germline loops: CDR1 SGHRS, CDR2 YFSETQ. The CDR3 DNA reads TGCGCCAGCAGCTTGGCCCTTATGCGGGAATTAGATACGCAGTATCTT. This codes for CASSLALMRELDTQYL.